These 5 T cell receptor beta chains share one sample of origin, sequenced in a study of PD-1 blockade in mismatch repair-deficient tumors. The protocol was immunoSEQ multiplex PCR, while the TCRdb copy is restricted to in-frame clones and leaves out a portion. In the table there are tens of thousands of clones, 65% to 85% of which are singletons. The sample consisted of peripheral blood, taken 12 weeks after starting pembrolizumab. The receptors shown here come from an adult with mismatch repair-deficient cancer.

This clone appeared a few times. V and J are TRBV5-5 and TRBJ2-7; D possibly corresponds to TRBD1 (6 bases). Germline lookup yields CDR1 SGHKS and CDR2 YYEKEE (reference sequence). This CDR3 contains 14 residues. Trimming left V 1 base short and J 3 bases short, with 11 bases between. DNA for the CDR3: TGTGCCAGCAGCTTGCAGGGGCTCGTCTACGAGCAGTACTTC. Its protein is CASSLQGLVYEQYF.

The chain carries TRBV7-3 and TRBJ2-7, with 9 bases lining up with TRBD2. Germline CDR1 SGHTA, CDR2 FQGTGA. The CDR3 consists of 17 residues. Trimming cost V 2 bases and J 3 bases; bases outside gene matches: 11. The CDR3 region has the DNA TGTGCCAGCAGCTTAGGAGTGCGGGAGGGCCCCCACTACGAGCAGTACTTC. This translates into CASSLGVREGPHYEQYF.

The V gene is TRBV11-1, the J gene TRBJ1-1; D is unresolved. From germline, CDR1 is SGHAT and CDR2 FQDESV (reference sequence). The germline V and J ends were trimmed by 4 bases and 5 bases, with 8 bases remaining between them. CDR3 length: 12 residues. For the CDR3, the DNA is TGTGCCAGCAGCTCCTTTTGGACTGAAGCTTTCTTT. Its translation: CASSSFWTEAFF.

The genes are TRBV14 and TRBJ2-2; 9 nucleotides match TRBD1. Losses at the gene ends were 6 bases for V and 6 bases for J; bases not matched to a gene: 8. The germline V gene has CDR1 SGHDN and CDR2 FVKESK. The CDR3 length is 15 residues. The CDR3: CASSTGTGWAGELFF. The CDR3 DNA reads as TGTGCCAGCAGTACCGGGACAGGGTGGGCCGGGGAGCTGTTTTTT.

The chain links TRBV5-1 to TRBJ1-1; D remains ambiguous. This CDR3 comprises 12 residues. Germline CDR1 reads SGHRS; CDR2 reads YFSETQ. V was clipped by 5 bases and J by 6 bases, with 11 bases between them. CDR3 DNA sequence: TGCGCCAGCAGTCAAGTCGGTGCTGAAGCTTTCTTT. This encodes CASSQVGAEAFF.